What follows are 23 T cell receptor beta chains derived from one specimen sequenced in a study of blood T cell repertoires in COVID-19. Libraries were prepared by immunoSEQ multiplex PCR; TCRdb keeps only in-frame clonotypes and omits some of them. The sample yields 400,000 to 450,000 clones, over 75% seen once. Sequenced material: PBMCs or T cells enriched from blood (not recorded which). Receptors were obtained from a man aged 30-40 years who had recovered from COVID-19.

The CDR3 loop reads CSVRGTAYEQYF. DNA for the CDR3: TGCAGCGTCCGCGGGACCGCCTACGAGCAGTACTTC. The chain uses TRBV29-1 and TRBJ2-7; possible D gene TRBD2, 6 bases. The V end was cut by 6 bases, the J end by 2 bases, with 11 bases between. CDR3 length: 12 residues. Germline V gene data show CDR1 as SQVTM and CDR2 as ANQGSEA.

This clone was picked up a small number of times. V is TRBV6-5 and J is TRBJ2-7, with 9 nucleotides matching TRBD1. The ends lost 6 bases at V and 3 bases at J; junction bases unmatched: 6. Germline V gene sequence: CDR1 MNHEY, CDR2 SVGAGI. CDR3 length: 14 residues. Here the CDR3 reads CASSGTGSRYEQYF. The CDR3 DNA follows: TGTGCCAGCAGCGGGACAGGGTCCCGCTACGAGCAGTACTTC.

The chain recombines TRBV25-1 with TRBJ2-7; D gene uncertain. The CDR3 sequence is 12 residues long. Trimming removed 3 bases from V and 4 bases from J, with 7 bases in between. Germline V gene data show CDR1 as MGHDK and CDR2 as SYGVNS. The CDR3 DNA is TGTGCCAGCAGTGATGTCAGGTACGAGCAGTACTTC. Residues: CASSDVRYEQYF.

The chain has TRBV6-5 and TRBJ2-5, with 9 nucleotides matching TRBD2. The CDR3 covers 12 residues. CDR1 is MNHEY and CDR2 is SVGAGI in the germline V gene. The V segment lost 11 bases and the J segment 3 bases; nucleotides outside the gene matches: 4. The CDR3 region is CAGRLAEETQYF. The CDR3 DNA reads TGTGCCGGAAGACTAGCGGAAGAGACCCAGTACTTC.

The chain carries TRBV28 and TRBJ2-7; 9 bases line up with TRBD2. Germline V CDR1 and CDR2: MDHEN, SYDVKM. J lost 3 bases, V lost 6 bases, and 21 bases had no gene match. The CDR3 sequence is 19 residues long. Here the CDR3 DNA reads TGTGCCAGCAGACCCCGCCAGGGGGAAAAAGCGGGAGGAAACTACGAGCAGTACTTC. Translation gives CASRPRQGEKAGGNYEQYF.

This chain connects TRBV19 to TRBJ1-1; D is unclear. The V end lost 1 base, the J end lost 4 bases, and 10 bases lay between the germline ends. This CDR3 spans 14 amino acids. Per the germline V gene, CDR1 is LNHDA and CDR2 is SQIVND (reference sequence). The CDR3 DNA is TGTGCCAGTAGTATAGGAACGCTGCGCACTGAAGCTTTCTTT. Its translation: CASSIGTLRTEAFF.

The chain joins TRBV5-6 to TRBJ2-2; the match to TRBD2 covers 8 bases. V lost 7 bases and J lost 5; bases outside the gene matches: 10. The CDR3 is 15 amino acids. Germline V gene data show CDR1 as SGHDT and CDR2 as YYEEEE. CDR3 DNA sequence: TGTGCCAGCCACCCCAGCGGGAGAGGAACCGGGGAGCTGTTTTTT. Translation gives CASHPSGRGTGELFF.

The rearrangement joins TRBV6-5 to TRBJ2-7, with D maybe TRBD1 (5 bases). Germline lookup yields CDR1 MNHEY and CDR2 SVGAGI. The CDR3 is 14 amino acids. V was pared by 0 bases and J by 2 bases, with 8 bases between. The CDR3 region is CASSYSTATYEQYF. The DNA of the CDR3 is TGTGCCAGCAGTTACTCGACAGCAACCTACGAGCAGTACTTC.

The gene calls are TRBV30 and TRBJ1-5; D gene ambiguous. Germline V gives CDR1 GTSNPN, CDR2 SVGIG (reference sequence). CDR3 length: 16 amino acids. Deletions cut 0 bases from V and 1 base from J, with 13 bases between. CDR3 bases: TGTGCCTGGAGTGTACAGTGGTCGGGGAGCAATCAGCCCCAGCATTTT. Residues: CAWSVQWSGSNQPQHF.

The chain uses TRBV7-9 and TRBJ1-1; D is perhaps TRBD1 (5 bases). The CDR3 consists of 12 residues. Trimming took off 9 bases at V and 4 bases at J, with 12 bases between the two ends. From germline, CDR1 is SEHNR and CDR2 FQNEAQ (reference sequence). Here the CDR3 reads CASKIGGTEAFF. Here the CDR3 DNA reads TGTGCCAGTAAAATCGGGGGCACTGAAGCTTTCTTT.

This clone appeared a single time. The gene calls are TRBV28 and TRBJ1-4, with D uncertain. With 8 bases removed from V and 3 bases from J, the gap between germline ends came to 7 bases. CDR1 is MDHEN, CDR2 SYDVKM, per germline. CDR3 size: 12 residues. The CDR3 DNA sequence: TGTGCCAGCCGGCGGTCTAATGAAAAACTGTTTTTT. It encodes CASRRSNEKLFF.

This chain uses TRBV10-3 with TRBJ2-5, with D possibly TRBD2 on 5 matching bases. This CDR3 contains 15 residues. Germline loops: CDR1 ENHRY, CDR2 SYGVKD. Trimming stripped 4 bases from V and 4 bases from J, with 16 bases between. CDR3 sequence (DNA): TGTGCCATCAGTGCCGCCGGGGAAGGTGGAGAGACCCAGTACTTC. This sequence encodes CAISAAGEGGETQYF.

This rearrangement joins TRBV18 to TRBJ2-7; 9 bases fit TRBD2. In germline, CDR1 is KGHSH, CDR2 LQKENI. The CDR3 covers 16 residues. J lost 2 bases, V lost 2 bases, and 7 bases had no gene match. In nucleotides, the CDR3 is TGTGCCAGCTCACCAACCCAGGCGGGAGGGGCCTACGAGCAGTACTTC. This sequence encodes CASSPTQAGGAYEQYF.

This sequence joins TRBV2 and TRBJ2-2, with 8 bases fitting TRBD1. This CDR3 is built from 14 residues. Germline V gene sequence: CDR1 SNHLY, CDR2 FYNNEI. V lost 6 bases, J lost 6 bases, and 6 bases stayed unmatched. CDR3 sequence: CASSDQGASGELFF. DNA for the CDR3: TGTGCCAGCAGCGACCAGGGGGCTTCCGGGGAGCTGTTTTTT.

The chain links TRBV5-6 to TRBJ2-7, with D perhaps TRBD2 (6 bases). The CDR3 contains 14 residues. Germline V lookup: CDR1 SGHDT, CDR2 YYEEEE. Trimming removed 4 bases from V and 4 bases from J, with 15 bases in between. Here the CDR3 reads CASSATGTGYEQYF. DNA of the CDR3: TGTGCCAGCAGCGCAACCGGGACTGGTTACGAGCAGTACTTC.

The V call is TRBV5-1, the J call TRBJ1-4, with D perhaps TRBD1 (5 bases). The V and J ends lost 2 bases and 4 bases respectively, with 12 bases between them. This CDR3 region has 15 residues. Germline V gives CDR1 SGHRS, CDR2 YFSETQ. DNA of the CDR3: TGCGCCAGCAGCTTTGGGGGGTCGATTAATGAAAAACTGTTTTTT. This gives the protein CASSFGGSINEKLFF.

The chain combines TRBV3-1 (or the pseudogene TRBV3-2) with TRBJ2-7; no definite D call. V was cut by 4 bases and J by 2 bases, with 9 bases left in between. The CDR3 runs to 13 residues. Germline CDR1 reads LGHDT; CDR2 reads YNNKEL (reference sequence). In DNA, the CDR3 is TGTGCCAGCAGCCCTGGCTCACCCTACGAGCAGTACTTC. Amino acid sequence: CASSPGSPYEQYF.

The rearrangement links TRBV27 to TRBJ2-7; TRBD1 is a possible D gene (5 bases). Trimming took 3 bases from V and 3 from J, leaving 12 bases between them. Germline V gene sequence: CDR1 MNHEY, CDR2 SMNVEV (reference sequence). This CDR3 is 14 amino acids long. CDR3 region: CASSLARDDYEQYF. The CDR3 bases are TGTGCCAGCAGTTTGGCCAGGGATGACTACGAGCAGTACTTC.

V and J are TRBV9 and TRBJ2-1; 8 bases align to TRBD2. The CDR3 sequence is 15 residues long. The germline V gene encodes CDR1 SGDLS and CDR2 YYNGEE. V was clipped by 0 bases and J by 2 bases; unmatched bases: 1. In nucleotides, the CDR3 is TGTGCCAGCAGCGTAGACGGGAGGGCCTACAATGAGCAGTTCTTC. It is translated as CASSVDGRAYNEQFF.

The chain carries TRBV10-3 and TRBJ1-1; no definite D call. The CDR3 is 14 amino acids. Trimming pared 8 bases from V and 2 bases from J, leaving 15 bases between. In germline, CDR1 is ENHRY, CDR2 SYGVKD. The CDR3 DNA is TGTGCCATCCGAAGAACATACCGAAACACTGAAGCTTTCTTT. This translates into CAIRRTYRNTEAFF.

The V and J genes are TRBV21-1 and TRBJ2-5; the table calls TRBD2, which could not be checked here. TRBV21-1 is noted as a pseudogene. This CDR3 is 16 amino acids long. CDR3 nucleotide sequence: TGTGCCAGCAGCAAAGTGGGAGGGGTCGGGGAGGAGACCCAGTACTTC. It is translated as CASSKVGGVGEETQYF.

The chain has TRBV12-5 and TRBJ2-1; D possibly corresponds to TRBD2 (5 bases). The CDR3 spans 14 residues. Trimming removed 1 base at V and 9 bases at J, with 13 bases between. Germline assignment: CDR1 LGHNT and CDR2 FRNRAP. In DNA form, the CDR3 reads TGTGCTAGTGGTTTGGGGAGGTTCTCGGGTGAGCAGTTCTTC. Its protein product is CASGLGRFSGEQFF.

The J gene is TRBJ2-3, the V gene TRBV7-3; 7 nucleotides line up with TRBD1. From germline, CDR1 is SGHTA and CDR2 FQGTGA. The CDR3 is made up of 16 amino acids. The junction had 10 bases not matched to a gene; V was cut back by 1 base and J by 6 bases. The CDR3 sequence: CASSLIPGQKSDTQYF. DNA of the CDR3: TGTGCCAGCAGCTTAATTCCGGGACAGAAGTCGGATACGCAGTATTTT.